What follows describes a single TCR beta chain. Some clones are missing from TCRdb's copy, which holds only in-frame ones; the method was immunoSEQ multiplex PCR. The data hold under 95,000 clones, with about nine tenths observed a single time. V lost 4 bases to trimming and J lost 8 bases; unmatched junction nucleotides: 8. CDR3 length: 15 residues. Germline V gene data show CDR1 as SEHNR and CDR2 as FQNEAQ (reference sequence). The data were taken from a study of blood T cell repertoires in COVID-19. About the study: The cDNA or gDNA used as material had been derived from T cells, B-cell-depleted T cells, or PBMCs.

This receptor was taken from a woman between 50 and 59 years old in a cohort sampled during active COVID-19. The chain carries TRBV7-9 and TRBJ1-4; 9 nucleotides line up with TRBD1. The sample comprised peripheral blood. CDR3 loop: CASSSNRDRDEKLFF. The DNA of the CDR3 is TGTGCCAGCAGCTCCAACCGGGACAGGGACGAAAAACTGTTTTTT.